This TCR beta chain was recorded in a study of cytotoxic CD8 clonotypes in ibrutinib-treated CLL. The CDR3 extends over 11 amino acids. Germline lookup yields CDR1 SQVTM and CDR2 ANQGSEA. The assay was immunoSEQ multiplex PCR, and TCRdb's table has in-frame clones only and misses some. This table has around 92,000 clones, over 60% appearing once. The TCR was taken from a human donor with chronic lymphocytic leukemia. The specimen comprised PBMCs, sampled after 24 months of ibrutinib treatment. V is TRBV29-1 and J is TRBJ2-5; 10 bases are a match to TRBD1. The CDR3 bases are TGCAGTGGGACAGGGGCAGAGACCCAGTACTTC. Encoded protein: CSGTGAETQYF.